These 30 T cell receptor beta chains share one sample of origin, sequenced in a study of shared clonotypes between healthy human individuals. Repertoires were generated with immunoSEQ multiplex PCR, while TCRdb's copy carries only in-frame clones and drops some. The profile shows about 1 million clones, 65% to 80% of them singletons. Material for sequencing was memory CD4+ T cells sorted from blood. Documented subset: CD45RA-negative fraction. Source of these receptors: a man younger than 35 in good health.

The rearrangement joins TRBV18 to TRBJ2-4; 7 bases match TRBD1. CDR1 and CDR2 (germline): KGHSH, LQKENI. The V gene end was trimmed by 5 bases and the J gene end by 3 bases; junction bases not matched to a gene: 4. CDR3 length: 14 amino acids. CDR3 in DNA: TGTGCCAGCTCAAGGGGGCTTGACAAAAACATTCAGTACTTC. It codes for CASSRGLDKNIQYF. The full variable domain, in which reference TRBV18 and TRBJ2-4 provide the parts outside the CDR3, is NAGVMQNPRHLVRRRGQEARLRCSPMKGHSHVYWYRQLPEEGLKFMVYLQKENIIDESGMPKERFSAEFPKEGPSILRIQQVVRGDSAAYFCASSRGLDKNIQYFGAGTRLSVL.

The rearrangement joins TRBV5-6 to TRBJ1-2; TRBD1 is a possible D gene (5 bases). This CDR3 region has 16 residues. V was pared by 1 base and J by 1 base, with 14 bases between. CDR1 is SGHDT, CDR2 YYEEEE, per germline. CDR3 sequence (DNA): TGTGCCAGCAGCTTGAATGCACCAGGGAGTAACTATGGCTACACCTTC. Its protein product is CASSLNAPGSNYGYTF.

As regards this clone: At the DNA level, this CDR3 is encoded by other sequences in the same sample as well. The chain has TRBV18 and TRBJ1-5, with no clear D. This CDR3 is 13 amino acids long. Between the trimmed V and J ends, which lost 5 bases and 1 base, there was a span of 6 bases. Looked up from germline, CDR1 is KGHSH and CDR2 is LQKENI. CDR3 residues: CASSRESNQPQHF. DNA of the CDR3: TGTGCCAGCTCAAGGGAGAGCAATCAGCCCCAGCATTTT.

This clone was recorded only once. The chain uses TRBV4-3 and TRBJ2-7; 11 positions match TRBD1. Losses at the gene ends were 6 bases for V and 3 bases for J; bases not matched to a gene: 4. The germline V gene encodes CDR1 LGHNA and CDR2 YSLEER. The CDR3 runs to 14 residues. The CDR3 here is CASSTGQGGYEQYF. The DNA of the CDR3 is TGCGCCAGCAGTACGGGACAGGGGGGCTACGAGCAGTACTTC.

Concerning this clone: Distinct nucleotide sequences in the sample also encode this CDR3. The chain joins TRBV7-6 to TRBJ1-1; D possibly corresponds to TRBD1 (6 bases). Trimming stripped 1 base from V and 0 bases from J, with 9 bases between. CDR1 is SGHVS, CDR2 FNYEAQ, per germline. The CDR3 has 15 amino acids. The CDR3 coding sequence is TGTGCCAGCAGCTTAGGAGGGGGTATGAACACTGAAGCTTTCTTT. It specifies CASSLGGGMNTEAFF.

This clone is a singleton in its sample. This chain uses TRBV11-2 with TRBJ1-2; D may be TRBD1 (6 bases). Germline CDR1 SGHAT, CDR2 FQNNGV. This CDR3 region has 16 residues. V lost 2 bases to trimming and J lost 3 bases, with 16 bases between them. CDR3 nucleotide sequence: TGTGCCAGCAGCTTATGGCTTGGGGAGGGGGACTATGGCTACACCTTC. It translates to CASSLWLGEGDYGYTF.

The CDR3 DNA sequence: TGCGCCAGCAGCCAAGGGCGGACTAGCGGGAGCTGGCTGTACTTC. Its translation: CASSQGRTSGSWLYF. The rearrangement uses TRBV4-3 and TRBJ2-7, with 13 bases that match TRBD2. The CDR3 consists of 15 residues. From germline, CDR1 is LGHNA and CDR2 YSLEER. Trimming took 1 base from V and 12 from J; bases not matched to a gene: 9.

The V and J genes are TRBV5-6 and TRBJ2-7, with TRBD1 as a possible D gene (6 bases). The germline V gene has CDR1 SGHDT and CDR2 YYEEEE. The CDR3 extends over 17 amino acids. V was cut by 2 bases and J by 0 bases, with 18 bases left in between. The CDR3 reads CASSFRQQGPSSYEQYF. CDR3 DNA: TGTGCCAGCAGCTTCCGCCAACAGGGTCCGAGCTCCTACGAGCAGTACTTC.

A word on this clone: As the CDR3 is not closed by the conserved phenylalanine or tryptophan, this likely results from a read error. J is TRBJ1-2 and V is TRBV4-1; D unclear. CDR1 is MGHRA, CDR2 YSYEKL, per germline. Trimming left V 7 bases short and J 4 bases short, with 16 bases between. This CDR3 region has 14 residues. CDR3 nucleotides: TGCGCCAGCATCCCCGGTCGCAGATCCTATGGCTACACCCTC. Protein sequence: CASIPGRRSYGYTL.

This clone was seen a few times. The V and J genes are TRBV11-2 and TRBJ2-3, with D hard to call. Germline values: CDR1 SGHAT, CDR2 FQNNGV. V was clipped by 4 bases and J by 0 bases, with 8 bases between them. The CDR3 totals 14 residues. The CDR3 sequence: CASSSLGSTDTQYF. CDR3 DNA sequence: TGTGCCAGCAGCTCACTGGGCAGCACAGATACGCAGTATTTT.

The table lists this clone with a few counts. The rearrangement uses TRBV6-5 and TRBJ2-5, with D tentatively TRBD1 or TRBD2 (5 bases each). Between the trimmed V and J ends, which lost 11 bases and 3 bases, there was a span of 13 bases. The germline V gene has CDR1 MNHEY and CDR2 SVGAGI. This CDR3 region has 12 residues. The CDR3 spells CALGTQKETQYF. The CDR3 DNA reads as TGTGCCCTCGGGACCCAAAAAGAGACCCAGTACTTC.

The V call is TRBV11-2, the J call TRBJ2-5, with D hard to call. The CDR3 has 12 amino acids. The V gene lost 3 bases and the J gene lost 4 bases, with 6 bases spanning the gap. Germline V lookup: CDR1 SGHAT, CDR2 FQNNGV. The CDR3 region has the DNA TGTGCCAGCAGCTTTGCCCGAGAGACCCAGTACTTC. Amino acid sequence: CASSFARETQYF.

The genes are TRBV28 and TRBJ2-7; 9 bases are a match to TRBD1. The CDR3 runs 17 residues. In germline, CDR1 is MDHEN, CDR2 SYDVKM. The V and J ends lost 2 bases and 3 bases, in that order; junction bases with no gene match: 11. CDR3 DNA: TGTGCCAGCAGTTTAGGAGTGCCGGGACAGGGAGGCTACGAGCAGTACTTC. This gives the protein CASSLGVPGQGGYEQYF.

The chain links TRBV10-2 to TRBJ2-7; 10 bases align to TRBD2. The CDR3 length is 13 residues. CDR1 and CDR2 (germline): WSHSY, SAAADI. V dropped 6 bases and J dropped 3; count of bases not matched to a gene: 2. The CDR3 DNA is TGCGCCAGCAGATCTAGCGGGGGCTACGAGCAGTACTTC. It is translated as CASRSSGGYEQYF.

The rearrangement links TRBV5-4 to TRBJ2-1, with D uncertain. The V end lost 10 bases, the J end lost 2 bases, and 13 bases lay between the germline ends. CDR1 SGHNT and CDR2 YYREEE come from the germline V gene (reference sequence). The CDR3 has 13 amino acids. The CDR3 here is CAGRKGTYNEQFF. The CDR3, as DNA: TGTGCCGGACGGAAGGGCACCTACAATGAGCAGTTCTTC.

The sample holds a few counts of this clone. The rearrangement joins TRBV5-1 to TRBJ2-6; D is undetermined. The V end lost 6 bases, the J end lost 0 bases, and 10 bases lay between the germline ends. CDR1 and CDR2 from the germline V gene are SGHRS and YFSETQ. CDR3 size: 15 residues. DNA for the CDR3: TGCGCCAGCACCGCGACTGGCTCTGGGGCCAACGTCCTGACTTTC. Its protein is CASTATGSGANVLTF.

The genes are TRBV6-5 and TRBJ1-2; D unclear. Per the germline V gene, CDR1 is MNHEY and CDR2 is SVGAGI. The length of the CDR3 is 14 residues. V lost 0 bases and J 4 bases, leaving 9 bases between the germline ends. CDR3 in amino acids: CASSYSTELYGYTF. The CDR3 DNA reads TGTGCCAGCAGTTACTCAACGGAGCTCTATGGCTACACCTTC.

V is TRBV2 and J is TRBJ2-7; D unresolved. This CDR3 has 15 residues. Germline V gene lookup returns CDR1 SNHLY and CDR2 FYNNEI. V was cut by 2 bases and J by 0 bases, with 11 bases left in between. The CDR3 nucleotides are TGTGCCAGCAGTGAATCGGTGAAGAGCTCCTACGAGCAGTACTTC. Translation: CASSESVKSSYEQYF.

V is TRBV7-2 and J is TRBJ2-3; 9 bases align to TRBD2. V lost 5 bases to trimming and J lost 8 bases; unmatched junction nucleotides: 14. Looked up from germline, CDR1 is SGHTA and CDR2 is FQGNSA. CDR3 length: 16 residues. The CDR3 region has the DNA TGTGCCAGCAGCCCCAGGCCACGGACTAGCGATTTTACGCAGTATTTT. Protein product: CASSPRPRTSDFTQYF.

The chain carries TRBV27 and TRBJ1-2; D is perhaps TRBD1 (5 bases). Germline V CDR1 and CDR2: MNHEY, SMNVEV (reference sequence). Trimming left V 5 bases short and J 5 bases short, with 12 bases between. The CDR3 covers 13 residues. In DNA, the CDR3 is TGTGCCAGCAGTGATGGGACTGCTTATGGCTACACCTTC. It encodes CASSDGTAYGYTF.

The chain has TRBV4-3 and TRBJ2-2; D is ambiguous. Germline V lookup: CDR1 LGHNA, CDR2 YSLEER. With 1 base removed from V and 6 bases from J, the gap between germline ends came to 12 bases. The CDR3 is 15 amino acids. The CDR3 protein is CASSQGKDLAGELFF. For the CDR3, the DNA is TGCGCCAGCAGCCAAGGGAAAGATCTAGCCGGGGAGCTGTTTTTT.

This clone was recorded a few times. The chain uses TRBV6-6 and TRBJ2-7, with D perhaps matching TRBD1 or TRBD2 (5 bases each). V lost 10 bases to trimming and J lost 2 bases, with 15 bases between them. The CDR3 sequence is 13 residues long. The germline V gene encodes CDR1 MNHNY and CDR2 SVGAGI (reference sequence). Written as DNA, the CDR3 is TGTGCCACCACAGGACCGGGGCCCTACGAGCAGTACTTC. As protein: CATTGPGPYEQYF.

This clone was seen more than once but under ten times. The V gene is TRBV6-6, the J gene TRBJ2-2; tentatively, D is TRBD2 (6 bases). V lost 8 bases and J lost 9, with 16 bases in between. The CDR3 has 13 amino acids. Germline CDR1 and CDR2: MNHNY and SVGAGI (reference sequence). The CDR3 nucleotides are TGTGCCAGCGGTAGGGACTCCGGTCGGGAGCTGTTTTTT. Amino acid sequence: CASGRDSGRELFF.

The gene calls are TRBV11-2 and TRBJ1-4; a weak D match, TRBD1 (5 bases). The CDR3 contains 17 residues. CDR1 is SGHAT, CDR2 FQNNGV, per germline. Trimming pared 5 bases from V and 8 bases from J, leaving 24 bases between. CDR3: CASSLGQTRGTKEKLFF. CDR3 bases: TGTGCCAGCAGCCTCGGACAAACACGGGGAACAAAAGAAAAACTGTTTTTT.

The chain employs TRBV19 and TRBJ1-1; D is unclear. The length of the CDR3 is 12 residues. Germline CDR1 and CDR2: LNHDA and SQIVND (reference sequence). Trimming stripped 5 bases from V and 1 base from J, with 5 bases between. The CDR3 here is CASSGQNTEAFF. The CDR3 DNA is TGTGCCAGTAGTGGGCAGAACACTGAAGCTTTCTTT.

The chain links TRBV30 to TRBJ1-5; 9 nucleotides agree with TRBD1. The V segment lost 3 bases and the J segment 7 bases; nucleotides outside the gene matches: 4. Germline V CDR1 and CDR2: GTSNPN, SVGIG (reference sequence). The CDR3 is 13 residues long. The CDR3 is CAWSYGQGQPQHF. The DNA of the CDR3 is TGTGCCTGGAGCTACGGACAGGGGCAGCCCCAGCATTTT.

V usage is TRBV10-3 and J usage is TRBJ2-7; D might be TRBD1 (6 bases). The V and J ends lost 5 bases and 6 bases respectively, with 11 bases between them. The germline CDR1 and CDR2 sequences are ENHRY and SYGVKD. This CDR3 has 12 amino acids. CDR3 loop: CAISTAGAEQYF. The CDR3 nucleotides read TGTGCCATCAGTACCGCAGGGGCCGAGCAGTACTTC.

Here the CDR3 DNA reads TGTGCCAGCAGCGTAGACAGCGGGAGGCAGACCCAGTACTTC. Encoded protein: CASSVDSGRQTQYF. J is TRBJ2-5 and V is TRBV9; 9 bases map to TRBD2. This CDR3 is built from 14 residues. Germline V gene lookup returns CDR1 SGDLS and CDR2 YYNGEE. V trimming: 0 bases; J trimming: 6 bases; junction bases outside the gene matches: 3.

This chain uses TRBV19 with TRBJ1-5; 11 bases match TRBD1. In germline, CDR1 is LNHDA, CDR2 SQIVND (reference sequence). This CDR3 spans 16 amino acids. V was pared by 6 bases and J by 3 bases, with 7 bases of the junction left unmatched. CDR3 DNA: TGTGCCAGTAGACCTGGACAGGGGGCGAACAATCAGCCCCAGCATTTT. Translated, it gives CASRPGQGANNQPQHF.

The chain couples TRBV7-9 to TRBJ1-4; D not resolved. Between the trimmed V and J ends, which lost 5 bases and 8 bases, there was a span of 9 bases. Germline CDR1 reads SEHNR; CDR2 reads FQNEAQ (reference sequence). The CDR3 is 12 amino acids. DNA for the CDR3: TGTGCCAGCAGCCCTCCAAGGGAAAAACTGTTTTTT. Its protein product is CASSPPREKLFF.